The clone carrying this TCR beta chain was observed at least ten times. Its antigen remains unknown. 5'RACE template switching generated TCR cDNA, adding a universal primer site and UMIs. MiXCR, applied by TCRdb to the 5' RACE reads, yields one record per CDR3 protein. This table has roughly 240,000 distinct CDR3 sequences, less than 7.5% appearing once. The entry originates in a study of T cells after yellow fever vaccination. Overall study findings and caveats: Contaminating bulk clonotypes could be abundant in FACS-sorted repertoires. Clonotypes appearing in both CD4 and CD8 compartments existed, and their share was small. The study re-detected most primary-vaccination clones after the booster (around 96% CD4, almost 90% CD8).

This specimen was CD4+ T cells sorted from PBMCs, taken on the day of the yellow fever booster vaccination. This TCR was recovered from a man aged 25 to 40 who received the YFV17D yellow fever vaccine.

CDR3 coding DNA: TGCGCCAGCAGCACCTCGACAGGGAAGGCAGATACGCAGTATTTT. Translated: CASSTSTGKADTQYF. The chain carries TRBV5-1 and TRBJ2-3; 7 bases are shared with TRBD1. The germline gives CDR1 SGHRS, CDR2 YFSETQ. V was pared by 4 bases and J by 4 bases, with 9 bases of the junction left unmatched. The CDR3 runs to 15 residues.